This T cell receptor beta chain was obtained from a study of cytomegalovirus exposure and HLA in healthy donors. Study-wide context: In a later analysis, the 120 or so validation repertoires were reported to have used the same platform as the approximately 620 first-cohort repertoires. Study results and limitations: Reports described diagnosis of cytomegalovirus status by the classifier as highly specific and sensitive. Later, an analysis found that TCR clusters from the first cohort tended to co-occur in the approximately 130 validation repertoires. The authors listed roughly 150 TCR beta chains as cytomegalovirus-associated.

Trimming took off 5 bases at V and 10 bases at J, with 21 bases between the two ends. Germline V gives CDR1 SGHTA, CDR2 FQGNSA. The CDR3 sequence is 15 residues long. The table lists this clone with a count of one. Its antigen is unknown. Sequenced by immunoSEQ multiplex PCR; TCRdb stores in-frame clones only, minus some. The sample consists of fewer than 200,000 clones, about 85% of them appearing once. This receptor was identified in a man aged 18 to 29 in good health and CMV-seropositive. Sample: PBMCs. The rearrangement links TRBV7-2 to TRBJ2-1, with D possibly matching TRBD1 (6 bases). CDR3 amino acids: CASSANQGYLIEQFF. CDR3 sequence (DNA): TGTGCCAGCAGCGCAAATCAGGGGTACCTCATCGAGCAGTTCTTC.